Listed below are T cell receptor beta chains from one sample, sequenced in a study of control samples from healthy donors and cancer patients. Sequencing was performed with immunoSEQ multiplex PCR; in TCRdb, only in-frame clones are kept and a portion is missing. The sample has some 120,000 clones; 70% to 90% are singletons. What was sequenced was blood. The receptors were gathered from a man in his fifties or sixties in good health. Each CDR3 is given with its conserved first and last residue. A D gene is named only where the DNA matches it firmly. Not every row has a clone size; where given, it reads once, few, many or a size class.

>-|TRBJ1-1|TRBV5-1|-
TGCGCCAGCGGGCTGGACCTAAGAAGGACTGAAGCTTTCTTT
CASGLDLRRTEAFF
>-|TRBJ1-6|TRBV5-1|-
TGCGCCAGCAGCGGGGGGACTGCTGATAATTCACCCCTCCACTTT
CASSGGTADNSPLHF
>-|TRBJ2-1|TRBV18|-
TGTGCCAGCTCACCAACAGTTCAGCTTATGAATGAGCAGTTCTTC
CASSPTVQLMNEQFF
>-|TRBJ2-3|TRBV10-3|TRBD1
TGTGCCATCAGGGTGGGACAGGGGAGCACAGATACGCAGTATTTT
CAIRVGQGSTDTQYF
>-|TRBJ1-4|TRBV18|-
TGTGCCAGCTCACCAGGAGTTAGTGAAAAACTGTTTTTT
CASSPGVSEKLFF
>-|TRBJ2-7|TRBV5-6|TRBD2
TGTGCCAGCAGCTTGGAGGGGGGACTAGCGATCTACGAGCAGTACTTC
CASSLEGGLAIYEQYF
>-|TRBJ1-6|TRBV5-1|-
TGCGCCAGCAATCAAGGGTCCTATAATTCACCCCTCCACTTT
CASNQGSYNSPLHF
>-|TRBJ2-7|TRBV6-6|TRBD1
TGTGCCAGCAGCCCCGACAGGGTACGGGGTTCCTACGAGCAGTACTTC
CASSPDRVRGSYEQYF
>-|TRBJ1-1|TRBV2|-
TGTGCCGGGACTAGGTCCCCGAACACTGAAGCTTTCTTT
CAGTRSPNTEAFF
>-|TRBJ2-7|TRBV7-8|TRBD1
TGTGCCAGCAGCCCCACCTCCGGGACAGGGGCTTACGAGCAGTACTTC
CASSPTSGTGAYEQYF
>-|TRBJ1-1|TRBV3-1/TRBV3-2|-
TGTGCCAGCAGCCCCCTCCCGGGACTTCGATACACTGAAGCTTTCTTT
CASSPLPGLRYTEAFF
>-|TRBJ2-7|TRBV19|-
TGTGCCAGTAGTCCGGACCCATCCTACGAGCAGTACTTC
CASSPDPSYEQYF
>-|TRBJ1-5|TRBV30|-
TGTGCCTGGTGTTCGGCAGGGCTCAATCAGCCCCAGCATTTT
CAWCSAGLNQPQHF
>-|TRBJ1-1|TRBV7-9|-
TGTGCCAGCAGCTTAAATCGAGGTGAAGCTTTCTTT
CASSLNRGEAFF
>-|TRBJ1-1|TRBV28|-
TGTGCTGGGGGGCAGGGAGACACTGAAGCTTTCTTT
CAGGQGDTEAFF
>-|TRBJ1-6|TRBV5-1|-
TGCGCCAGCAGCCGAGACAGGTTGGGGTCACCCCTCCACTTT
CASSRDRLGSPLHF
>-|TRBJ1-2|TRBV18|-
TGTGCCAGCTCACCAGGTAGCAGCTCCACTAACTATGGCTACACCTTC
CASSPGSSSTNYGYTF
>-|TRBJ2-1|TRBV5-1|-
TGCGCCAGCAGCTTAGGCAGCTCCTACAATGAGCAGTTCTTC
CASSLGSSYNEQFF
>-|TRBJ2-7|TRBV7-2|TRBD2
TGTGCCAGCAGCGAACGACTGGGGGGGTACGAGCAGTACTTC
CASSERLGGYEQYF
>-|TRBJ2-3|TRBV3-1/TRBV3-2|-
TGTGCCACGAGGCGGGACGGTCAAACGTATACGCAGTATTTT
CATRRDGQTYTQYF
>few|TRBJ1-6|TRBV6-5|-
TGTGCCAGCAGGGTCCCTGGGATAGGACCCCTCCACTTT
CASRVPGIGPLHF
>once|TRBJ2-2|TRBV6-4|-
TGTGCCAGCAGTGACTCTTGGACCGGGGAGCTGTTTTTT
CASSDSWTGELFF
>-|TRBJ1-4|TRBV6-5|TRBD1
TGTGCCAGCAGTTACTCACAGGGGGGAAATGAAAAACTGTTTTTT
CASSYSQGGNEKLFF
>few|TRBJ2-7|TRBV7-2|-
TGTGCCAGCAGCTTACGACGGGGGTACGAGCAGTACTTC
CASSLRRGYEQYF
>-|TRBJ1-2|TRBV5-1|-
TGCGCCAGCAGCTTAAGTATTGAGGGCGTACTGGGCTACACCTTC
CASSLSIEGVLGYTF
>-|TRBJ1-1|TRBV30|-
TGTGCCTGGAGTGGACAGAGGGCTGAAGCTTTCTTT
CAWSGQRAEAFF
>few|TRBJ1-6|TRBV2|-
TGTGCCAGCAGTGAATGGGGGACCGCGAATTCACCCCTCCACTTT
CASSEWGTANSPLHF
>-|TRBJ2-7|TRBV7-9|-
TGTGCCAGCAGCTTAGTTTCCTCCTACGAGCAGTACTTC
CASSLVSSYEQYF
>once|TRBJ1-5|TRBV28|-
TGTGCCAGCAGTTTAGCAGGGGATGGTAGCAATCAGCCCCAGCATTTT
CASSLAGDGSNQPQHF
>-|TRBJ2-1|TRBV19|-
TGTGCCAGTAGTTGGAGTTGGAATGAGCAGTTCTTC
CASSWSWNEQFF
>-|TRBJ2-3|TRBV19|TRBD1
TGTGCCAGTAGCAAAGGACAGGGCCAGAGCACAGATACGCAGTATTTT
CASSKGQGQSTDTQYF
>-|TRBJ2-5|TRBV6-6|-
TGTGCCAGCAGTTCGTCCGGGGGCAAAGAGACCCAGTACTTC
CASSSSGGKETQYF
>-|TRBJ2-7|TRBV12-2|-
TGTGCAAGTCGCTTATACGCGCGAGCGGATAATTCCTACGAGCAGTACTTC
CASRLYARADNSYEQYF
>-|TRBJ2-2|TRBV7-3|-
TGTGCCAGCAGCACGTCTCCGGGCCCAAGACAATTCACCGGGGAGCTGTTTTTT
CASSTSPGPRQFTGELFF
>-|TRBJ2-2|TRBV7-6|-
TGTGCCAGCAGCTTAAATGCAGAAAGCGACACCGGGGAGCTGTTTTTT
CASSLNAESDTGELFF
>-|TRBJ1-2|TRBV2|TRBD1
TGTGCCAGCAGTGACCGGACAGGAGTCTATGGCTACACCTTC
CASSDRTGVYGYTF
>-|TRBJ1-2|TRBV5-1|TRBD1
TGCGCCACCTCACCACTGACAGGGAAGTATGGCTACACCTTC
CATSPLTGKYGYTF
>-|TRBJ1-1|TRBV7-8|-
TGTGCCAGCAGCTTAGGTGGCAGGGGTATTCGTGCTTTCTTT
CASSLGGRGIRAFF
>-|TRBJ1-5|TRBV6-5|TRBD1
TGTGCCAGCAGCCTCACAGGGGACCAGCCCCAGCATTTT
CASSLTGDQPQHF
>-|TRBJ2-4|TRBV19|-
TGTGCCAGTAGTAGGGCTAGAGAGAGGTCAGCCAAAAACATTCAGTACTTC
CASSRARERSAKNIQYF
>once|TRBJ2-7|TRBV6-6|-
TGTGCCAGCGGCTACAAGGTGGGGAATATTCAGTACTTC
CASGYKVGNIQYF
>-|TRBJ2-7|TRBV5-1|-
TGCGCCAGCAGCTTGGCCGCGGGTCTAGCCTACGAGCAGTACTTC
CASSLAAGLAYEQYF
>-|TRBJ1-2|TRBV5-8|TRBD1
TGTGCCAGCAGCTTAACAGGGGGTTTAAAGGGCTACACCTTC
CASSLTGGLKGYTF
>-|TRBJ2-7|TRBV11-2|-
TGTGCCAGCAGCTTAGTGGCCAGCAGCATGTCATACGAGCAGTACTTC
CASSLVASSMSYEQYF
>-|TRBJ2-3|TRBV6-6|-
TGTGCCAGCCGATATACAGGGACAGATACGCAGTATTTT
CASRYTGTDTQYF
>few|TRBJ2-5|TRBV7-9|TRBD1
TGTGCCAGCAGCTTAGCCAGGGGGCCTGGCGAGACCCAGTACTTC
CASSLARGPGETQYF
>-|TRBJ1-1|TRBV4-3|-
TGCGCCAGCAGCCCGAACTACGTAGGGGACATGAACACTGAAGCTTTCTTT
CASSPNYVGDMNTEAFF
>-|TRBJ2-3|TRBV2|TRBD2
TGTGCCAGCTCCGCTAGACTAGCGGTGAGCACAGATACGCAGTATTTT
CASSARLAVSTDTQYF
>-|TRBJ1-1|TRBV19|-
TGTGCCAGTAGTCACCAAGACAGAGGCAACACTGAAGCTTTCTTT
CASSHQDRGNTEAFF
>-|TRBJ2-7|TRBV14|-
TGTGCCAGCAGCCATAGAACGGGGGCGGACTACGAGCAGTACTTC
CASSHRTGADYEQYF
>-|TRBJ2-3|TRBV7-2|-
TGTGCCAGCAGCTTAGAATACACAGATACGCAGTATTTT
CASSLEYTDTQYF
>-|TRBJ2-5|TRBV9|-
TGTGCCAGCAGCGTAGGGCAGACCCAAGAGACCCAGTACTTC
CASSVGQTQETQYF
>-|TRBJ2-1|TRBV9|TRBD2
TGTGCCAGCAGCCAACTAGCGGGGGCCGCATACAATGAGCAGTTCTTC
CASSQLAGAAYNEQFF
>-|TRBJ2-7|TRBV4-2|TRBD1
TGTGCCAGCAGCCAAGAATGGGACAGGGGATCCTACGAGCAGTACTTC
CASSQEWDRGSYEQYF
>-|TRBJ1-4|TRBV7-2|-
TGTGCCAGCAGCTTAGGCAGGAATGAAAAACTGTTTTTT
CASSLGRNEKLFF
>-|TRBJ2-5|TRBV7-8|-
TGTGCCAGCAGCTTTACATCAGGGTTCTCGGAGACCCAGTACTTC
CASSFTSGFSETQYF
>few|TRBJ1-5|TRBV7-2|-
TGTGCCAGCAGCTTTACCATAGATCAGCCCCAGCATTTT
CASSFTIDQPQHF
>few|TRBJ2-3|TRBV19|TRBD2
TGTGCCAGTAGTATATCTAAGCTAGCGGGAGACCCGCAGTATTTT
CASSISKLAGDPQYF
>once|TRBJ2-4|TRBV19|TRBD2
TGTGCCAGTAGCCCTTTTAGCGGGGCCAAAAACATTCAGTACTTC
CASSPFSGAKNIQYF
>-|TRBJ2-5|TRBV27|-
TGTGCCAGCCGGCTAGGGGTGGATCGAGAGACCCAGTACTTC
CASRLGVDRETQYF